This T cell receptor (beta chain) was identified in a study of graft-versus-host responses after intestinal transplantation. Looking at the study overall: Tacrolimus plus steroids were given to all recipients for approximately three years, preceded by anti-thymocyte globulin induction.

Graft material was processed, releasing intraepithelial and lamina propria lymphocytes. Sequencing used immunoSEQ multiplex PCR; TCRdb keeps in-frame clones, though not all of them. The profile shows about 12,000 clones, over 65% of them singletons. In regard to this clone: What it binds is not known.

The CDR3 totals 15 residues. Losses at the gene ends were 7 bases for V and 0 bases for J; bases not matched to a gene: 7. Germline V gene lookup returns CDR1 MNHNY and CDR2 SVGAGI (reference sequence). Study results and limitations: Recipient marrow showed GvH clones, some seen first in ileum or blood. Early post-transplant falls in HvG clones accompanied the peak levels of circulating GvH clones.

Sequences were derived from ileum tissue, sampled 140 to 150 days after intestinal transplantation. V usage is TRBV6-6 and J usage is TRBJ2-7; the match to TRBD2 covers 9 bases. This receptor was identified in a human patient who received an intestinal transplant, so some T cells may come from the graft donor. CDR3 amino acids: CASKAGGSGSYEQYF. The CDR3, as DNA: TGTGCCAGCAAGGCGGGGGGGTCAGGCTCCTACGAGCAGTACTTC.